This T cell receptor (beta chain) is from a study of vaccination effects on CD4 cells after COVID-19. In the case of this clone: Its antigen is not identified.

The CDR3 runs 16 residues. Looked up from germline, CDR1 is SGHTA and CDR2 is FQGNSA. Trimming shortened V by 3 bases and J by 2 bases, and 16 bases separated the two germline ends. Before any sequencing was done, the ViraFEST assay used viral peptide pools to expand antigen-specific CD4+ T cells. After less than 11 days in culture, the CD4+ T cells were isolated. Of the BNT162b2 and mRNA-1273 vaccines, participants received two doses of one or the other. Profiled with immunoSEQ multiplex PCR; TCRdb holds only in-frame clones, not every one. The sample holds tens of thousands of clones, 75% to 90% seen once.

The chain links TRBV7-2 to TRBJ1-2, with D uncertain. The receptor's source is a human donor who received a COVID-19 vaccine. Some clones in this sample may be carry-over from other donors' samples. The source material was CD4+ T cells from PBMCs cultured with SARS-CoV-2 spike peptides, sampled after COVID-19 vaccination. The DNA for the CDR3 is TGTGCCAGCAGCTTTCCGGGCGCGTATGGCAACTATGGCTACACCTTC. This encodes CASSFPGAYGNYGYTF.